This passage covers 22 T cell receptor beta chains from one sample sequenced in a study of cytomegalovirus exposure and HLA in healthy donors. With 60 Vbeta and 13 Jbeta primers, the PCR was carried out. Generated by immunoSEQ multiplex PCR, the TCRdb table keeps only in-frame clones and is missing some. Found here are around 120,000 clones, roughly 83% of them singletons; the top ten hold approximately 2%. The source material was PBMCs. These receptors came from a young man in good health and CMV-seronegative.

The chain is built from TRBV25-1 and TRBJ2-7; 8 bases align to TRBD1. Germline V gene lookup returns CDR1 MGHDK and CDR2 SYGVNS. This CDR3 comprises 15 residues. The V segment lost 5 bases and the J segment 3 bases; nucleotides outside the gene matches: 9. CDR3 sequence: CASSSPGQDLYEQYF. CDR3 DNA: TGTGCCAGCAGTTCCCCGGGACAGGATCTCTACGAGCAGTACTTC.

The V gene is TRBV30, the J gene TRBJ2-3; 12 bases align to TRBD2. Per germline, CDR1 GTSNPN and CDR2 SVGIG (reference sequence). The CDR3 extends over 15 amino acids. V lost 2 bases, J lost 7 bases, and 7 bases stayed unmatched. DNA of the CDR3: TGTGCCTGGAGTTTCAGGACTAGCGGGGCTAATACGCAGTATTTT. This gives the protein CAWSFRTSGANTQYF.

V and J are TRBV28 and TRBJ1-4, with D possibly matching TRBD1 (5 bases). Germline CDR1 MDHEN, CDR2 SYDVKM. CDR3 length: 15 residues. Trimming shortened V by 5 bases and J by 5 bases, and 15 bases separated the two germline ends. This chain's CDR3 is CASSPYRKGNEKLFF. CDR3 nucleotides: TGTGCCAGCAGTCCCTACAGGAAAGGGAATGAAAAACTGTTTTTT.

The CDR3, as DNA: TGCGCCAGCAGCCAATCGACCGGGGCAGATACGCAGTATTTT. Its protein is CASSQSTGADTQYF. This chain uses TRBV4-1 with TRBJ2-3; D possibly corresponds to TRBD2 (5 bases). V lost 2 bases, J lost 4 bases, and 10 bases lay in between. Germline V gene data show CDR1 as MGHRA and CDR2 as YSYEKL. The CDR3 covers 14 residues.

The sample holds a few counts of this clone. The rearrangement joins TRBV11-2 to TRBJ2-2; 9 bases are shared with TRBD1. Germline V gives CDR1 SGHAT, CDR2 FQNNGV. The V and J ends lost 1 base and 3 bases, in that order; junction bases with no gene match: 6. This CDR3 is 17 amino acids long. This chain's CDR3 is CASSLGYGTGYTGELFF. The CDR3 nucleotides read TGTGCCAGCAGCTTAGGGTATGGGACAGGGTACACCGGGGAGCTGTTTTTT.

This rearrangement joins TRBV7-2 to TRBJ2-7; D perhaps matches TRBD2 (5 bases). The germline V gene has CDR1 SGHTA and CDR2 FQGNSA. The CDR3 is 15 amino acids. Trimming removed 0 bases at V and 6 bases at J, with 15 bases between. The CDR3 loop reads CASSLAGARIGEQYF. The CDR3 coding sequence is TGTGCCAGCAGCTTAGCGGGAGCCCGAATAGGCGAGCAGTACTTC.

This rearrangement joins TRBV6-6 to TRBJ1-1; the match to TRBD1 covers 9 bases. Germline V gene lookup returns CDR1 MNHNY and CDR2 SVGAGI (reference sequence). The ends lost 6 bases at V and 4 bases at J; junction bases unmatched: 6. The CDR3 is 14 residues long. CDR3 sequence: CASSLQGARTEAFF. In DNA form, the CDR3 reads TGTGCCAGCAGCCTACAGGGGGCGCGCACTGAAGCTTTCTTT.

The chain carries TRBV29-1 and TRBJ1-1; D is unresolved. The V end was cut by 5 bases, the J end by 11 bases, with 12 bases between. This CDR3 contains 10 residues. Looked up from germline, CDR1 is SQVTM and CDR2 is ANQGSEA. The CDR3 sequence: CSVFRGEAFF. CDR3 DNA sequence: TGCAGCGTTTTTCGGGGAGAGGCTTTCTTT.

The chain has TRBV11-2 and TRBJ2-5; 7 nucleotides align to TRBD1. The CDR3 is 14 amino acids. Germline values: CDR1 SGHAT, CDR2 FQNNGV. V was pared by 3 bases and J by 2 bases, with 3 bases of the junction left unmatched. The CDR3 DNA follows: TGTGCCAGCAGCTTCGGGACAGCTCAAGAGACCCAGTACTTC. Residues: CASSFGTAQETQYF. The variable domain in full, with the rest retrieved from reference TRBV11-2 and TRBJ2-5, is EAGVAQSPRYKIIEKRQSVAFWCNPISGHATLYWYQQILGQGPKLLIQFQNNGVVDDSQLPKDRFSAERLKGVDSTLKIQPAKLEDSAVYLCASSFGTAQETQYFGPGTRLLVL.

The genes are TRBV4-2 and TRBJ1-2; tentatively, D is TRBD1 (6 bases). The CDR3 is 16 residues long. CDR1 is LGHNA, CDR2 YNFKEQ, per germline. Trimming removed 1 base at V and 4 bases at J, with 16 bases between. The CDR3 nucleotides read TGTGCCAGCAGCCAAGTAGAGGGGGGGAGAGTCTATGGCTACACCTTC. This gives the protein CASSQVEGGRVYGYTF.

The chain uses TRBV6-6 and TRBJ1-6; 8 nucleotides match TRBD1. The CDR3 covers 16 residues. Trimming took 6 bases from V and 10 from J; bases not matched to a gene: 14. The germline V gene has CDR1 MNHNY and CDR2 SVGAGI (reference sequence). The CDR3 reads CASRPQGEILYSPLHF. CDR3 sequence (DNA): TGTGCCAGCAGGCCACAGGGGGAAATTCTTTACTCACCCCTCCACTTT.

This chain connects TRBV6-1 to TRBJ1-1; the match to TRBD1 covers 10 bases. The V segment lost 6 bases and the J segment 8 bases; nucleotides outside the gene matches: 6. The CDR3 spans 13 residues. Germline-derived CDR1 and CDR2 are MNHNS and SASEGT. CDR3 sequence (DNA): TGTGCCAGCAGGAAGACAGGGGGCGCGGAAGCTTTCTTT. This gives the protein CASRKTGGAEAFF.

This clone was recorded once. The chain joins TRBV10-1 to TRBJ1-1; a possible D gene is TRBD1 (6 bases). Trimming stripped 5 bases from V and 1 base from J, with 11 bases between. CDR3 length: 14 residues. The germline gives CDR1 WNHNN, CDR2 SYGVQD (reference sequence). This chain's CDR3 is CASSNDRSNTEAFF. The CDR3 coding sequence is TGCGCCAGCAGTAACGACAGGTCGAACACTGAAGCTTTCTTT.

The V and J genes are TRBV27 and TRBJ2-1, with 10 bases aligning to TRBD2. The V gene's germline CDR1 is MNHEY and CDR2 SMNVEV (reference sequence). V gave up 7 bases and J gave up 8 bases; unmatched junction bases: 11. The CDR3 runs to 15 residues. CDR3 nucleotide sequence: TGTGCCAGCAAATCTCTACTAGCGGGATATTATGAGCAGTTCTTC. Translated: CASKSLLAGYYEQFF.

The chain joins TRBV9 to TRBJ2-2; tentatively, D is TRBD1 (7 bases). Germline loops: CDR1 SGDLS, CDR2 YYNGEE. The CDR3 totals 16 residues. V shed 4 bases and J shed 4 bases, with 17 bases lying between them. The CDR3 sequence is CASSISAGGRTGELFF. The CDR3 DNA reads as TGTGCCAGCAGCATCAGCGCAGGGGGGCGCACCGGGGAGCTGTTTTTT.

The chain uses TRBV28 and TRBJ1-2; possibly TRBD1 for D (5 bases). The length of the CDR3 is 14 residues. Trimming stripped 6 bases from V and 2 bases from J, with 13 bases between. Per germline, CDR1 MDHEN and CDR2 SYDVKM. The CDR3 DNA is TGTGCCAGCAGGGTTGGGGGGGTCAACTATGGCTACACCTTC. Translating it yields CASRVGGVNYGYTF.

V usage is TRBV14 and J usage is TRBJ1-6, with D maybe TRBD1 (6 bases). V lost 5 bases, J lost 7 bases, and 12 bases lay in between. CDR3 size: 14 residues. The germline CDR1 and CDR2 sequences are SGHDN and FVKESK. The CDR3 spells CASSNRVGNSPLHF. In DNA form, the CDR3 reads TGTGCCAGCAGCAACAGGGTTGGCAATTCACCCCTCCACTTT. Based on the CDR3 plus reference TRBV14 and TRBJ1-6, the full variable domain is EAGVTQFPSHSVIEKGQTVTLRCDPISGHDNLYWYRRVMGKEIKFLLHFVKESKQDESGMPNNRFLAERTGGTYSTLKVQPAELEDSGVYFCASSNRVGNSPLHFGNGTRLTVT.

The rearrangement joins TRBV5-4 to TRBJ2-2; 10 bases fit TRBD2. The V gene end was trimmed by 5 bases and the J gene end by 5 bases; junction bases not matched to a gene: 6. The V gene's germline CDR1 is SGHNT and CDR2 YYREEE (reference sequence). There are 15 residues in the CDR3. CDR3 sequence: CASRFGTSVTGELFF. CDR3 in DNA: TGTGCCAGCAGATTCGGGACTAGCGTTACCGGGGAGCTGTTTTTT.

This clone has more than one count but fewer than ten. The rearrangement links TRBV28 to TRBJ1-5, with a tentative D call TRBD1 (6 bases). The CDR3 spans 14 residues. CDR1 is MDHEN and CDR2 is SYDVKM in the germline V gene. Deletions cut 6 bases from V and 7 bases from J, with 16 bases between. The CDR3 sequence is CASSPTGLGQPQHF. CDR3 in DNA: TGTGCCAGCAGCCCCACAGGGTTGGGCCAGCCCCAGCATTTT.

V usage is TRBV5-1 and J usage is TRBJ2-7, with a possible D match to TRBD1 (6 bases). Trimming pared 4 bases from V and 2 bases from J, leaving 16 bases between. The CDR3 length is 15 residues. Germline CDR1 and CDR2: SGHRS and YFSETQ. CDR3: CASSPSGTTTYEQYF. The CDR3 nucleotides are TGCGCCAGCAGCCCGTCCGGGACAACAACCTACGAGCAGTACTTC.

The CDR3 coding sequence is TGTGCCAGCAGCCCGATCGGAGGCTATGGCTACACCTTC. Protein sequence: CASSPIGGYGYTF. The chain combines TRBV7-3 with TRBJ1-2; no reliable D call. This CDR3 spans 13 amino acids. Germline CDR1 is SGHTA and CDR2 is FQGTGA. V lost 5 bases and J 4 bases, leaving 11 bases between the germline ends.

This chain uses TRBV7-9 with TRBJ2-5; 12 nucleotides agree with TRBD2. The end of the DNA is better explained by TRBJ2-7, so the J call may be wrong. Germline loops: CDR1 SEHNR, CDR2 FQNEAQ (reference sequence). The CDR3 runs 15 residues. CDR3 amino acids: CAIRLAGGSSYEQYF. CDR3 nucleotides: TGTGCCATCCGGCTAGCGGGAGGGAGCTCCTACGAGCAGTACTTC.